The 3 T cell receptor beta chains listed next were all sequenced from one sample in a study of blood T cell repertoires in COVID-19 (dated by TCRdb to about 2020). Library preparation employed the immunoSEQ multiplex PCR assay. Here the immuneACCESS table is served through TCRdb, limited to in-frame sequences with V and J called. Missing clones are a known gap in these copies; in checked studies unresolved V genes cover under half, and the rest lacks a known reason. This sample is represented by roughly 410,000 clones; 87% of them were singletons. The ten largest clones add up to about 2.1% of the sample. Sequenced input: peripheral blood. These receptors were obtained from a woman aged 60-75 years with COVID-19, enrolled during active disease.

The chain joins TRBV5-1 to TRBJ2-5, with a tentative D call TRBD1 (5 bases). Between the trimmed V and J ends, which lost 4 bases and 3 bases, there was a span of 19 bases. The CDR3 covers 16 residues. Germline lookup yields CDR1 SGHRS and CDR2 YFSETQ. The CDR3 bases are TGCGCCAGCAGCCCAGGGTGGTCGGGCGGAAAAGAGACCCAGTACTTC. It encodes CASSPGWSGGKETQYF.

The CDR3 nucleotides read TGTGCCAGCAGTCTTACCGGGACAGGGCGCAATCAGCCCCAGCATTTT. Its translation is CASSLTGTGRNQPQHF. The genes are TRBV27 and TRBJ1-5; 9 bases are shared with TRBD1. In germline, CDR1 is MNHEY, CDR2 SMNVEV (reference sequence). Trimming removed 5 bases from V and 2 bases from J; junction bases left unmatched: 7. CDR3 length: 16 residues.

This chain uses TRBV19 with TRBJ2-2; the D is unclear. The CDR3 runs to 15 residues. Trimming cost V 1 base and J 6 bases, with 12 bases left between them. The germline gives CDR1 LNHDA, CDR2 SQIVND (reference sequence). CDR3 bases: TGTGCCAGTAGTATAGCCTACCGAACCCCCGGGGAGCTGTTTTTT. Protein: CASSIAYRTPGELFF.